What follows are 20 T cell receptor beta chains derived from one specimen sequenced in a study of long-term antiretroviral therapy in people with HIV. Sequencing used immunoSEQ v3.0 at survey level. TCRdb's table, derived via immunoSEQ multiplex PCR, lists solely in-frame clones and lacks some. The table lists about 9,000 clones, around 83% of them singletons, with about a tenth in the top ten. Specimen: unsorted PBMCs, collected 0.3 years before starting antiretroviral therapy. These TCRs come from a man aged 25 to 40 with HIV.

The rearrangement joins TRBV5-4 to TRBJ2-2; no reliable D call. Between the trimmed V and J ends, which lost 1 base and 6 bases, there was a span of 1 base. Germline V gene data show CDR1 as SGHNT and CDR2 as YYREEE (reference sequence). The CDR3 sequence is 11 residues long. As DNA, the CDR3 is TGTGCCAGCAGCTTGTCCGGGGAGCTGTTTTTT. It specifies CASSLSGELFF.

This clone turned up a few times. The chain carries TRBV7-2 and TRBJ1-2, with D perhaps matching TRBD1 (5 bases). The CDR3 runs 14 residues. Per germline, CDR1 SGHTA and CDR2 FQGNSA. V lost 5 bases and J lost 0, with 10 bases in between. The CDR3 protein is CASSADITNYGYTF. CDR3 bases: TGTGCCAGCAGCGCGGACATCACTAACTATGGCTACACCTTC.

The V gene is TRBV10-1, the J gene TRBJ2-1; 8 nucleotides match TRBD1. The V and J ends lost 3 bases and 7 bases, in that order; junction bases with no gene match: 5. CDR3 size: 14 residues. Per germline, CDR1 WNHNN and CDR2 SYGVQD (reference sequence). The CDR3 sequence: CASSDGQGMNEQFF. The CDR3, as DNA: TGCGCCAGCAGTGATGGACAGGGTATGAATGAGCAGTTCTTC.

The chain recombines TRBV6-4 with TRBJ2-7; the match to TRBD2 covers 16 bases. CDR1 is MRHNA and CDR2 is SNTAGT in the germline V gene. Germline trimming cut 10 bases from V and 5 bases from J; bases unmatched to any gene: 5. The CDR3 contains 14 residues. The CDR3, as DNA: TGTGCCACCAGGGGACTAGCGGGGGGGGACGAGCAGTACTTC. Protein sequence: CATRGLAGGDEQYF.

This chain joins TRBV12-1 and TRBJ2-2; the D call in the table, TRBD1, was not verified against the DNA. TRBV12-1 is recorded as a pseudogene. CDR3 length: 18 amino acids. CDR3 sequence: CASSLMGDSIANTGELFF. As DNA, the CDR3 is TGTGCCAGCAGCTTGATGGGGGACAGTATCGCGAACACCGGGGAGCTGTTTTTT.

The chain uses TRBV7-2 and TRBJ1-2, with TRBD1 matching 7 bases. Germline V lookup: CDR1 SGHTA, CDR2 FQGNSA. The J segment lost 6 bases and the V segment lost 5 bases, leaving 6 bases of the junction unmatched. The CDR3 extends over 13 amino acids. This CDR3 reads CASSLRDRDGYTF. The DNA of the CDR3 is TGTGCCAGCAGCCTCCGGGACAGAGATGGCTACACCTTC.

The CDR3 nucleotides are TGCGCCAGCAGCTTGGGATCTAGCGGGGGAAATGAGCAGTTCTTC. It specifies CASSLGSSGGNEQFF. The V call is TRBV5-1, the J call TRBJ2-1, with 10 nucleotides matching TRBD2. The J segment lost 7 bases and the V segment lost 0 bases, leaving 4 bases of the junction unmatched. Germline V gene sequence: CDR1 SGHRS, CDR2 YFSETQ. The CDR3 is 15 residues long.

The CDR3 spells CASSQDELRLDSTREQYF. The CDR3 DNA is TGTGCCAGCAGCCAAGATGAGTTGAGACTAGACTCGACCAGGGAGCAGTACTTC. The genes are TRBV4-2 and TRBJ2-7, with TRBD2 as a possible D gene (6 bases). Germline V gene sequence: CDR1 LGHNA, CDR2 YNFKEQ. The V end was cut by 0 bases, the J end by 7 bases, with 25 bases between. The CDR3 covers 18 residues.

The chain couples TRBV27 to TRBJ1-1, with D tentatively TRBD1 (6 bases). Germline CDR1 reads MNHEY; CDR2 reads SMNVEV (reference sequence). This CDR3 spans 16 amino acids. Trimming stripped 4 bases from V and 5 bases from J, with 20 bases between. CDR3 coding DNA: TGTGCCAGCAGTTGGGGGACAATCCAAACGGGAACTGAAGCTTTCTTT. Translating it yields CASSWGTIQTGTEAFF.

For the CDR3, the DNA is TGCGCCAGCAGCCAGGGGGACCGCCCGGCGACCCAGTACTTC. Its translation is CASSQGDRPATQYF. The chain employs TRBV4-3 and TRBJ2-5; either TRBD1 or TRBD2 may fit D (5 bases each). CDR3 length equals 14 residues. V was clipped by 3 bases and J by 7 bases, with 15 bases between them. The germline V gene encodes CDR1 LGHNA and CDR2 YSLEER.

V usage is TRBV14 and J usage is TRBJ2-2, with D unresolved. The CDR3 has 16 residues. The V gene lost 1 base and the J gene lost 0 bases, with 9 bases spanning the gap. Germline V gene data show CDR1 as SGHDN and CDR2 as FVKESK. The CDR3 loop reads CASSQGYLSNTGELFF. The CDR3 region has the DNA TGTGCCAGCAGCCAAGGTTACCTCTCGAACACCGGGGAGCTGTTTTTT.

The J gene is TRBJ1-4, the V gene TRBV7-6; D uncertain. V lost 1 base and J lost 2, with 11 bases in between. The CDR3 has 16 amino acids. In germline, CDR1 is SGHVS, CDR2 FNYEAQ. The CDR3 DNA sequence: TGTGCCAGCAGCTTAGTTTCCGGGTTGACTAATGAAAAACTGTTTTTT. Translation: CASSLVSGLTNEKLFF.

V is TRBV5-1 and J is TRBJ2-7, with 8 bases lining up with TRBD1. Germline CDR1 and CDR2: SGHRS and YFSETQ. This CDR3 contains 14 residues. Trimming took 4 bases from V and 6 from J; bases not matched to a gene: 9. The chain's CDR3 is CASSPGQGESEQYF. The CDR3 nucleotides read TGCGCCAGCAGCCCCGGACAGGGAGAAAGCGAGCAGTACTTC.

The chain couples TRBV5-6 to TRBJ2-7; D gene ambiguous. The CDR3 has 14 residues. Germline assignment: CDR1 SGHDT and CDR2 YYEEEE. V was trimmed by 3 bases and J by 1 base, leaving 11 bases between them. The CDR3 is CASSSSHSSYEQYF. Written as DNA, the CDR3 is TGTGCCAGCAGCTCCAGTCACAGTTCCTACGAGCAGTACTTC. Variable domain in full (rest from reference TRBV5-6 and TRBJ2-7): DAGVTQSPTHLIKTRGQQVTLRCSPKSGHDTVSWYQQALGQGPQFIFQYYEEEERQRGNFPDRFSGHQFPNYSSELNVNALLLGDSALYLCASSSSHSSYEQYFGPGTRLTVT.

This rearrangement joins TRBV28 to TRBJ2-7; D is uncertain. Trimming left V 6 bases short and J 4 bases short, with 7 bases between. Germline lookup yields CDR1 MDHEN and CDR2 SYDVKM. The CDR3 contains 11 residues. CDR3 nucleotides: TGTGCCAGCAGCCGACGTTACGAGCAGTACTTC. Protein product: CASSRRYEQYF.

The chain has TRBV9 and TRBJ1-6; 9 nucleotides agree with TRBD1. The V segment lost 0 bases and the J segment 7 bases; nucleotides outside the gene matches: 11. CDR3 length equals 18 residues. The germline gives CDR1 SGDLS, CDR2 YYNGEE. CDR3 residues: CASSVEEWGQGFNSPLHF. CDR3 bases: TGTGCCAGCAGCGTAGAGGAATGGGGACAGGGTTTCAATTCACCCCTCCACTTT.

CDR3 sequence reads: CASISRDTGELFF. The CDR3 coding sequence is TGTGCCAGCATCTCCAGGGACACCGGGGAGCTGTTTTTT. This chain links TRBV7-2 with TRBJ2-2, with a weak D call TRBD1 (5 bases). The germline V gene encodes CDR1 SGHTA and CDR2 FQGNSA. This CDR3 spans 13 amino acids. The V end was cut by 7 bases, the J end by 3 bases, with 9 bases between. The entire variable domain, with the rest obtained from reference TRBV7-2 and TRBJ2-2, is as follows: GAGVSQSPSNKVTEKGKDVELRCDPISGHTALYWYRQSLGQGLEFLIYFQGNSAPDKSGLPSDRFSAERTGGSVSTLTIQRTQQEDSAVYLCASISRDTGELFFGEGSRLTVL.

The chain links TRBV5-1 to TRBJ2-4; perhaps TRBD1 as D (6 bases). The V end lost 0 bases, the J end lost 11 bases, and 9 bases lay between the germline ends. This CDR3 region has 12 residues. CDR1 is SGHRS, CDR2 YFSETQ, per germline. The CDR3: CASSLEGEVQYF. The CDR3 region has the DNA TGCGCCAGCAGCTTGGAGGGGGAAGTTCAGTACTTC.

The chain joins TRBV7-2 to TRBJ2-5; TRBD1 aligns across 9 bases. CDR1 and CDR2 from the germline V gene are SGHTA and FQGNSA. The V segment lost 5 bases and the J segment 4 bases; nucleotides outside the gene matches: 8. CDR3 size: 15 residues. The CDR3 here is CASSMDRGPPETQYF. CDR3 nucleotides: TGTGCCAGCAGCATGGACAGGGGACCCCCAGAGACCCAGTACTTC.

The genes are TRBV7-2 and TRBJ2-2; D is perhaps TRBD2 (5 bases). Looked up from germline, CDR1 is SGHTA and CDR2 is FQGNSA. V was clipped by 4 bases and J by 6 bases, with 12 bases between them. CDR3 length: 14 amino acids. The DNA for the CDR3 is TGTGCCAGCAGCTCACAACCGGAGGCCGGGGAGCTGTTTTTT. It yields the protein CASSSQPEAGELFF.